What follows is one T cell receptor (beta chain) and its context. The antigen this receptor binds is unknown. There are no base qualities to consult, and no much larger clone falls within one base. All of the isolated RNA was reverse transcribed with the High Capacity cDNA Reverse Transcription Kit, so expressed TCRB transcripts were sequenced. Deep immunoSEQ sequencing was performed on naive, central memory and regulatory T cell samples, with an average of about 4 million total reads per sample. After sorted cells were lysed in RLT buffer, RNA was extracted with DNase-treated RNeasy Micro or Mini kits, with the choice depending on cell number. Each cell subset was processed on its own to prevent cross-contamination, while patient and healthy donor samples were processed together. Using the immunoSEQ multiplex PCR, TCRB sequences were amplified from cDNA into 87-bp fragments spanning the CDR3 region. Amplicons were sequenced on the Illumina HiSeq platform. Processing in the source paper ran as follows. Synthetic template baselines were used to correct PCR bias computationally, reads within Hamming distance 2 were collapsed together, and singletons that could not be merged were discarded. Reads were aligned to IMGT to assign V, D and J genes, CDR3 length, and insertions or deletions at six rearrangement sites. Clonotype counts were normalized to sorted cell number within each subset before computing true diversity and Gini coefficients with the tcR R package. The overlap coefficient, calculated on TCRB nucleotide sequences, was used to measure repertoire sharing. The table was pulled from immuneACCESS by TCRdb, which kept in-frame rearrangements only. Such tables lose some clones; where checked, under half of the loss comes from unresolved V genes, and the rest has no known cause. V, J and clone size derive from that table, while D and trimming were established from the DNA sequence. This sample comprises 140,000 to 150,000 clones, under 60% of them detected only once. 0.42% of the sample is in the top ten clones.

Each donor gave one peripheral blood draw, about 110 mL on average, collected into heparinised tubes. A BD FACSAria II was used to sort naive, central memory, regulatory and stem cell-like memory CD4+ T cells with a panel that included CD45RO, CCR7, CD25, CD127, CD95 and CD27. All sorted populations exceeded 95% purity. PBMCs were isolated right away by Lymphoprep density gradient centrifugation and were stained directly, without culture. So that batch effects would be minimized, each experiment stained and sorted samples in pairs, pairing one healthy donor with one patient. This specimen comes from a study of beta chain features in type 1 diabetes (dated 2018 in TCRdb). With regard to the full study: Patients and healthy donors did not differ in mean age, gender distribution, total cell number or subset yield. Regulatory and stem cell-like memory subsets were obtained from only 8 patients and about 8 healthy donors, while naive and central memory subsets were obtained from all 28 donors. In the study, TCRB repertoires of sorted circulating CD4+ T cell subsets from recently diagnosed type 1 diabetes patients were compared with those of matched healthy donors. A total of 107,917,701 sorted cells were examined across all samples, and RNA yield correlated strongly with the number of cells per subset. Beyond this particular receptor, the publication reports: Because cDNA was sequenced instead of genomic DNA, highly expressing activated cells could be over-represented, though the groups showed no difference in activation or CD3 levels. Shorter templates might have been favored by PCR, but patient and control samples were amplified and corrected together, so both groups would have been affected equally by any skew. Because the HLA sub-analyses included only small numbers of individuals, any influence of HLA type on TCRB rearrangement was left unresolved. Naive, central memory and regulatory TCRB repertoires appeared to be more similar among patients than among healthy donors. At VDJ recombination sites, patients with type 1 diabetes made fewer insertions and deleted more nucleotides, a pattern implying thymic rearrangement abnormalities. In all four CD4+ subsets, TCRB CDR3 length was moderately but significantly shorter in type 1 diabetes patients.

V sheds 3 bases and J sheds 0 bases, leaving 19 bases between their ends. CDR1 and CDR2, per the germline V gene, are SGHRS and YFSETQ. The CDR3 has 19 amino acids, counting the end cysteine and phenylalanine. Only the CDR3 portion is preserved as DNA: 57 bases, with reading frame beginning at the first base. The sequence is built from TRBV5-1 and TRBJ2-6; the D gene is perhaps TRBD1, on 6 matching bases. Sequenced: Tregs from blood. The cell subset or site label, as the study defines it: regulatory CD4+ T cells. This sequence originates from a man aged 18 to 35 in good health. The CDR3 in this case is CASSSQGRYHPSGANVLTF. The DNA sequence reads TGCGCCAGCAGCTCACAGGGCCGATACCACCCCTCTGGGGCCAACGTCCTGACTTTC.